This TCR beta chain was sequenced for a study of response to subunit inactivated influenza vaccine. Study findings and constraints: Authors suggested few new T cells are recruited by each seasonal influenza vaccination.

This clonotype was found a few times. Its antigen is unidentified. Via MiXCR, TCRdb re-called the RT-PCR reads, giving one row per CDR3 protein. The data contain 450,000 to 700,000 distinct CDR3 sequences, around 15% of them singletons. Here the sequenced sample was PBMCs from blood, taken 11 to 12 days after vaccination. The receptor was derived from a man aged 45-65 years who received an inactivated influenza vaccine.

The CDR3 sequence is CSVENSGRAYYNEQFF. The CDR3 nucleotides are TGCAGCGTTGAGAATAGCGGGAGGGCCTACTACAATGAGCAGTTCTTC. The chain carries TRBV29-1 and TRBJ2-1; 11 nucleotides match TRBD2. V dropped 3 bases and J dropped 3; count of bases not matched to a gene: 7. Germline-derived CDR1 and CDR2 are SQVTM and ANQGSEA. This CDR3 spans 16 amino acids.